This T cell receptor (beta chain) was captured by sequencing in a study of CD8 T cells in Susac syndrome. General study points: Only a relatively small number of individuals were included in the TCR sequencing and HLA analysis.

On this clonotype itself: The antigen remains undetermined.

Germline CDR1 reads MRHNA; CDR2 reads SNTAGT. This CDR3 spans 15 amino acids. V dropped 5 bases and J dropped 2; count of bases not matched to a gene: 6. When the RNA was reverse transcribed, random hexamers were used with an input of about 0.5 to 1 ug. The TCR beta CDR3 was amplified by immunoSEQ multiplex PCR across 54 Vbeta, 13 Jbeta. TCRdb reanalysed the immunoSEQ multiplex PCR reads using MiXCR and keeps one entry per CDR3 protein. The data show approximately 100,000 distinct CDR3 sequences, about nine tenths seen once. This rearrangement joins TRBV6-4 to TRBJ2-3; 8 bases line up with TRBD1. Input material: CD4+ T cells from PBMCs. The clonotype originates from a human donor in good health. CDR3 amino acids: CASSPGQEHTDTQYF. The CDR3 nucleotides are TGTGCCAGCAGTCCGGGACAGGAACACACAGATACGCAGTATTTT.